This passage covers 12 T cell receptor beta chains from one sample sequenced in a study of cytomegalovirus exposure and HLA in healthy donors. Repertoires were generated with immunoSEQ multiplex PCR, while TCRdb's copy carries only in-frame clones and drops some. The sample contains under 250,000 clones, over 80% of which appear only once. Sample: PBMCs. These receptors were obtained from a woman aged 18-35 years in good health and CMV-seronegative.

This clone was seen more than once but under ten times. The chain couples TRBV28 to TRBJ1-2; D unresolved. Germline loops: CDR1 MDHEN, CDR2 SYDVKM. The CDR3 covers 16 residues. V dropped 5 bases and J dropped 4 bases, with 20 bases sitting between them. CDR3 region: CASSLPRAISGYGYTF. The CDR3 DNA reads as TGTGCCAGCAGTCTACCCCGGGCCATCTCGGGCTATGGCTACACCTTC.

The CDR3 nucleotides read TGTGCCAGCAGCGTAGAGGGAGTTGGAGAGCAGTACTTC. The encoded protein is CASSVEGVGEQYF. The J gene is TRBJ2-7, the V gene TRBV9; possible D gene TRBD2, 5 bases. The V and J ends lost 0 bases and 7 bases respectively, with 11 bases between them. The CDR3 totals 13 residues. The germline CDR1 and CDR2 sequences are SGDLS and YYNGEE. The full variable domain, rest sourced from reference TRBV9 and TRBJ2-7, is DSGVTQTPKHLITATGQRVTLRCSPRSGDLSVYWYQQSLDQGLQFLIQYYNGEERAKGNILERFSAQQFPDLHSELNLSSLELGDSALYFCASSVEGVGEQYFGPGTRLTVT.

V is TRBV9 and J is TRBJ2-3; TRBD1 matches at 7 bases. The V and J ends lost 6 bases and 5 bases, in that order; junction bases with no gene match: 6. The CDR3 loop spans 13 amino acids. Per germline, CDR1 SGDLS and CDR2 YYNGEE. CDR3 DNA: TGTGCCAGCACAGAAAACAGGGGAGATACGCAGTATTTT. Amino acid sequence: CASTENRGDTQYF.

CDR3 sequence: CASSLRDREITEAFF. The DNA of the CDR3 is TGTGCCAGCAGCTTGAGGGACAGGGAGATAACTGAAGCTTTCTTT. The gene calls are TRBV5-5 and TRBJ1-1; 9 nucleotides agree with TRBD1. V was clipped by 1 base and J by 5 bases; unmatched bases: 6. Germline CDR1 reads SGHKS; CDR2 reads YYEKEE (reference sequence). This CDR3 has 15 residues.

This rearrangement joins TRBV5-1 to TRBJ1-4, with a possible D match to TRBD1 (5 bases). Germline CDR1 and CDR2: SGHRS and YFSETQ. The CDR3 contains 15 residues. The ends were cut back, 5 bases at V and 5 bases at J, with 16 bases in the middle. As DNA, the CDR3 is TGCGCCAGCAGTCACGTGGGACCCACGAATGAAAAACTGTTTTTT. Translated: CASSHVGPTNEKLFF. The whole variable domain, remainder taken from reference TRBV5-1 and TRBJ1-4, is KAGVTQTPRYLIKTRGQQVTLSCSPISGHRSVSWYQQTPGQGLQFLFEYFSETQRNKGNFPGRFSGRQFSNSRSEMNVSTLELGDSALYLCASSHVGPTNEKLFFGSGTQLSVL.

The chain uses TRBV7-9 and TRBJ2-5, with TRBD1 as a possible D gene (5 bases). The CDR3 covers 14 residues. The germline V gene encodes CDR1 SEHNR and CDR2 FQNEAQ (reference sequence). V gave up 2 bases and J gave up 5 bases, with 12 bases separating them. For the CDR3, the DNA is TGTGCCAGCAGCTTACAAGGGGCAGGGGAGACCCAGTACTTC. This translates into CASSLQGAGETQYF. Looking up the rest from reference TRBV7-9 and TRBJ2-5 gives the full variable domain: DTGVSQNPRHKITKRGQNVTFRCDPISEHNRLYWYRQTLGQGPEFLTYFQNEAQLEKSRLLSDRFSAERPKGSFSTLEIQRTEQGDSAMYLCASSLQGAGETQYFGPGTRLLVL.

This rearrangement joins TRBV6-1 to TRBJ1-2; D may be TRBD1 (5 bases). Germline CDR1 is MNHNS and CDR2 is SASEGT. The CDR3 is 13 residues long. Trimming removed 4 bases from V and 7 bases from J, with 13 bases in between. The CDR3, as DNA: TGTGCCAGCAGTGTTTGGGACTCCGGTGGCTACACCTTC. It codes for CASSVWDSGGYTF.

This clone was seen a handful of times. The rearrangement joins TRBV5-1 to TRBJ2-1; D is undetermined. CDR3 length: 14 amino acids. Trimming left V 4 bases short and J 2 bases short, with 10 bases between. Germline CDR1 is SGHRS and CDR2 is YFSETQ. The CDR3 DNA reads TGCGCCAGCAGCCCTCGGCAGGCCTACAATGAGCAGTTCTTC. Amino acid sequence: CASSPRQAYNEQFF.

The chain uses TRBV10-3 and TRBJ2-7, with D perhaps TRBD2 (7 bases). The CDR3 length is 15 residues. Trimming removed 6 bases at V and 2 bases at J, with 17 bases between. Germline V CDR1 and CDR2: ENHRY, SYGVKD. The DNA of the CDR3 is TGTGCCATCAGGGGGGGGCTAGCGAGTCCCTACGAGCAGTACTTC. Protein product: CAIRGGLASPYEQYF.

This chain uses TRBV30 with TRBJ1-4; no reliable D call. The germline V gene encodes CDR1 GTSNPN and CDR2 SVGIG (reference sequence). V dropped 0 bases and J dropped 6 bases, with 2 bases sitting between them. This CDR3 has 11 amino acids. CDR3 nucleotides: TGTGCCTGGAGTGTACATGAAAAACTGTTTTTT. Its protein product is CAWSVHEKLFF.

The chain has TRBV2 and TRBJ2-7; 12 bases map to TRBD2. The length of the CDR3 is 16 residues. The V segment lost 3 bases and the J segment 2 bases; nucleotides outside the gene matches: 5. Germline V lookup: CDR1 SNHLY, CDR2 FYNNEI. CDR3 amino acids: CASSERTSGNPYEQYF. The CDR3 region has the DNA TGTGCCAGCAGTGAGAGGACTAGCGGGAATCCCTACGAGCAGTACTTC.

CDR3 sequence reads: CASSPGRPDEQFF. The DNA for the CDR3 is TGTGCCAGCTCACCAGGTCGTCCGGATGAGCAGTTCTTC. The chain joins TRBV18 to TRBJ2-1, with no clear D. Germline values: CDR1 KGHSH, CDR2 LQKENI. The CDR3 is 13 residues long. The V end was cut by 2 bases, the J end by 8 bases, with 10 bases between.